The clone carrying this T cell receptor beta chain was recorded at least ten times. What it recognizes is unknown. Using its own MiXCR run on the 5' RACE reads, TCRdb lists one record per CDR3 protein. The data hold roughly 440,000 distinct CDR3 sequences, with 17% observed a single time. This sample stems from a study of CD8 T cells in ankylosing spondylitis. Trimming took 6 bases from V and 15 from J, leaving 27 bases between them. Germline loops: CDR1 MDHEN, CDR2 SYDVKM. This CDR3 has 15 amino acids. Study observations and caveats: Eight highly homologous variants made up a TCR beta motif, and this motif appeared characteristic of ankylosing spondylitis blood.

Sequencing was performed on blood, either unsorted or a sorted T cell fraction (not recorded which). This chain links TRBV28 with TRBJ2-1; perhaps TRBD2 as D (5 bases). The TCR originated in a male donor with ankylosing spondylitis. CDR3 residues: CASSPITGKGATGFF. In nucleotides, the CDR3 is TGTGCCAGCAGCCCAATAACGGGGAAGGGCGCGACGGGGTTCTTC.